These 16 T cell receptor beta chains were sequenced from one sample in a study of blood T cell repertoires in COVID-19. Only in-frame clones appear in the TCRdb table, and some are missing; sequencing was by immunoSEQ multiplex PCR. The data show 55,000 to 65,000 clones, with 65% to 85% seen just once and roughly 3.2% held by the top ten. Sequenced input: peripheral blood. The origin of the receptors is a man aged 55 to 70 with acute or convalescent COVID-19.

This chain connects TRBV6-5 to TRBJ1-1, with D hard to call. The CDR3 is made up of 14 amino acids. Trimming cost V 2 bases and J 5 bases, with 12 bases left between them. Germline CDR1 reads MNHEY; CDR2 reads SVGAGI. The CDR3 coding sequence is TGTGCCAGCAGTTACAGGGAGGTGGAGACTGAAGCTTTCTTT. Translation gives CASSYREVETEAFF.

The chain joins TRBV6-5 to TRBJ2-5, with a possible D match to TRBD2 (5 bases). There are 12 residues in the CDR3. Germline CDR1 is MNHEY and CDR2 is SVGAGI. V was pared by 10 bases and J by 0 bases, with 9 bases between. CDR3 DNA: TGTGCCACCCGGGAAGACCAAGAGACCCAGTACTTC. As protein: CATREDQETQYF.

The V gene is TRBV11-2, the J gene TRBJ2-7, with TRBD1 identical over 7 bases. J was trimmed by 3 bases and V by 6 bases; bases with no gene match: 8. This CDR3 is 14 amino acids long. Germline assignment: CDR1 SGHAT and CDR2 FQNNGV. The DNA of the CDR3 is TGTGCCAGCAGAACCGGGACAGACAACTACGAGCAGTACTTC. Protein sequence: CASRTGTDNYEQYF.

The sample holds one count of this clone. The CDR3 sequence is CASSAGGELFF. In DNA, the CDR3 is TGTGCCAGCAGTGCCGGGGGGGAGCTGTTTTTT. V is TRBV2 and J is TRBJ2-2; the D is unclear. The germline CDR1 and CDR2 sequences are SNHLY and FYNNEI. The V and J ends lost 4 bases and 8 bases respectively, with 5 bases between them. The CDR3 spans 11 residues.

The chain recombines TRBV6-5 with TRBJ1-2; D not resolved. Germline V gene data show CDR1 as MNHEY and CDR2 as SVGAGI. This CDR3 has 12 residues. Trimming stripped 7 bases from V and 5 bases from J, with 11 bases between. CDR3 region: CASTLAGYGYTF. CDR3 sequence (DNA): TGTGCCAGCACCCTGGCCGGGTATGGCTACACCTTC.

This clone was observed a few times. J is TRBJ1-2 and V is TRBV5-4; 12 nucleotides line up with TRBD1. This CDR3 is built from 15 residues. Per germline, CDR1 SGHNT and CDR2 YYREEE (reference sequence). The V segment lost 4 bases and the J segment 2 bases; nucleotides outside the gene matches: 3. The CDR3 is CASSVGQGANYGYTF. CDR3 nucleotides: TGTGCCAGCAGCGTGGGACAGGGGGCCAACTATGGCTACACCTTC. Full variable domain (missing parts from reference TRBV5-4 and TRBJ1-2): ETGVTQSPTHLIKTRGQQVTLRCSSQSGHNTVSWYQQALGQGPQFIFQYYREEENGRGNFPPRFSGLQFPNYSSELNVNALELDDSALYLCASSVGQGANYGYTFGSGTRLTVV.

The table lists this clone with a few counts. The rearrangement links TRBV28 to TRBJ2-7, with 7 bases fitting TRBD1. CDR3 length: 14 residues. CDR1 and CDR2 (germline): MDHEN, SYDVKM. The V segment lost 5 bases and the J segment 6 bases; nucleotides outside the gene matches: 10. The CDR3 loop reads CASSLLDRAGEQYF. The CDR3 DNA reads TGTGCCAGCAGTCTACTAGACAGGGCCGGCGAGCAGTACTTC.

In regard to this clone: The identical CDR3 is also encoded by other nucleotide sequences in the sample. This chain connects TRBV12-5 to TRBJ2-5; tentative D call: TRBD2 (6 bases). Per germline, CDR1 LGHNT and CDR2 FRNRAP. The V and J ends lost 6 bases and 5 bases respectively, with 7 bases between them. The CDR3 spans 11 residues. The CDR3 DNA is TGTGCTAGTGGGGCGGGGGAGACCCAGTACTTC. Translation: CASGAGETQYF.

The chain uses TRBV7-2 and TRBJ1-4; D possibly corresponds to TRBD1 (6 bases). Germline CDR1 and CDR2: SGHTA and FQGNSA. The CDR3 loop spans 14 amino acids. The V end lost 6 bases, the J end lost 1 base, and 9 bases lay between the germline ends. DNA for the CDR3: TGTGCCAGCAGACTAGGGGGAACTAATGAAAAACTGTTTTTT. Its protein product is CASRLGGTNEKLFF. Full variable domain (remainder filled in from reference TRBV7-2 and TRBJ1-4): GAGVSQSPSNKVTEKGKDVELRCDPISGHTALYWYRQSLGQGLEFLIYFQGNSAPDKSGLPSDRFSAERTGGSVSTLTIQRTQQEDSAVYLCASRLGGTNEKLFFGSGTQLSVL.

This chain links TRBV18 with TRBJ2-3; 9 positions agree with TRBD1. Germline V gene lookup returns CDR1 KGHSH and CDR2 LQKENI. The CDR3 runs 14 residues. The V and J ends lost 8 bases and 3 bases, in that order; junction bases with no gene match: 6. CDR3 sequence (DNA): TGTGCCAGCGCCGGGACAGGGCAGACAGATACGCAGTATTTT. This encodes CASAGTGQTDTQYF. Together with reference TRBV18 and TRBJ2-3, the CDR3 gives the full variable domain: NAGVMQNPRHLVRRRGQEARLRCSPMKGHSHVYWYRQLPEEGLKFMVYLQKENIIDESGMPKERFSAEFPKEGPSILRIQQVVRGDSAAYFCASAGTGQTDTQYFGPGTRLTVL.

This clone was counted once. The chain employs TRBV5-4 and TRBJ1-2; the D gene is possibly TRBD1 (5 bases). V was shortened by 4 bases and J by 4 bases, with 8 bases between the two germline ends. Germline V CDR1 and CDR2: SGHNT, YYREEE (reference sequence). CDR3 length: 12 residues. CDR3 bases: TGTGCCAGCAGCGTCGACAGCTATGGCTACACCTTC. The encoded protein is CASSVDSYGYTF.

The table lists this clone with a few counts. V gene TRBV5-4 combines with J gene TRBJ1-1, with TRBD1 identical over 8 bases. V lost 4 bases and J lost 0; bases outside the gene matches: 11. Germline V gene sequence: CDR1 SGHNT, CDR2 YYREEE (reference sequence). This CDR3 contains 17 residues. In DNA form, the CDR3 reads TGTGCCAGCAGCCCGCCGGGGACAGGCCTACTGAACACTGAAGCTTTCTTT. This translates into CASSPPGTGLLNTEAFF.

This clone was seen only a few times. V and J are TRBV18 and TRBJ1-3; D possibly corresponds to TRBD1 (6 bases). Trimming removed 2 bases at V and 0 bases at J, with 14 bases between. This CDR3 has 17 amino acids. The germline V gene has CDR1 KGHSH and CDR2 LQKENI. CDR3 amino acids: CASSPGQGPYSGNTIYF. DNA of the CDR3: TGTGCCAGCTCACCAGGGCAGGGGCCCTACTCTGGAAACACCATATATTTT.

J is TRBJ1-2 and V is TRBV12-3 or TRBV12-4; no clear D. The CDR3 spans 12 residues. Trimming removed 6 bases from V and 7 bases from J, with 12 bases in between. The chain's CDR3 is CASRNGLAGYTF. Here the CDR3 DNA reads TGTGCCAGCAGGAACGGACTGGCTGGCTACACCTTC.

The chain has TRBV25-1 and TRBJ2-5; D is possibly TRBD2 (6 bases). Germline assignment: CDR1 MGHDK and CDR2 SYGVNS. The CDR3 runs 14 residues. V lost 5 bases to trimming and J lost 4 bases, with 14 bases between them. Written as DNA, the CDR3 is TGTGCCAGCAGTCACAACGGGGGAGGAGAGACCCAGTACTTC. Translated, it gives CASSHNGGGETQYF. The full variable domain, its missing parts supplied by reference TRBV25-1 and TRBJ2-5, is EADIYQTPRYLVIGTGKKITLECSQTMGHDKMYWYQQDPGMELHLIHYSYGVNSTEKGDLSSESTVSRIRTEHFPLTLESARPSHTSQYLCASSHNGGGETQYFGPGTRLLVL.

The chain links TRBV24-1 to TRBJ1-5; a possible D gene is TRBD1 (5 bases). The CDR3 is made up of 14 amino acids. Looked up from germline, CDR1 is KGHDR and CDR2 is SFDVKD. Trimming cost V 5 bases and J 0 bases, with 7 bases left between them. The CDR3 region has the DNA TGTGCCACCAGTGCGGGGGATAGCAATCAGCCCCAGCATTTT. It codes for CATSAGDSNQPQHF.